These 25 T cell receptor beta chains were all obtained from the same sample, sequenced in a study of quantifying T cell responses using KT2 cells. Study at large: Reverse transcription used primers in the TCR alpha and beta constant regions.

The cDNA 3' end received a ligated oligonucleotide with a UMI. The first PCR ran roughly 4 cycles with an equimolar RC1.1 and RC1.2 beta primer mix. From the UMI-ligation and nested PCR reads, TCRdb called clonotypes with MiXCR, one entry per CDR3 protein. The sample includes around 50,000 distinct CDR3 sequences, approximately 10% of them seen just once. The sequencing sample was made of PBMCs spiked with cells of the T cell clone KT2. The receptors here all came from a human donor.

The rearrangement links TRBV20-1 to TRBJ2-7; D is ambiguous. The CDR3 is made up of 12 amino acids. The germline CDR1 and CDR2 sequences are DFQATT and SNEGSKA (reference sequence). V shed 1 base and J shed 4 bases, with 8 bases lying between them. DNA for the CDR3: TGCAGTGCTAGAGGGACGGTTTACGAGCAGTACTTC. This sequence encodes CSARGTVYEQYF.

This chain connects TRBV29-1 to TRBJ2-7; D is possibly TRBD1 or TRBD2 (5 bases each). The CDR3 extends over 12 amino acids. Germline V gene data show CDR1 as SQVTM and CDR2 as ANQGSEA. The V and J ends lost 6 bases and 2 bases respectively, with 11 bases between them. CDR3 nucleotides: TGCAGCGTCCGACGGGGACCCTACGAGCAGTACTTC. This sequence encodes CSVRRGPYEQYF.

The chain employs TRBV21-1 and TRBJ1-2; TRBD1, as called in the table, went unchecked against the DNA. TRBV21-1 is labeled a pseudogene. The CDR3 has 13 residues. CDR3 coding DNA: TGTGCCAGCAGCAAGACAGCCGCCTATGGCTACACCTTC. Its translation is CASSKTAAYGYTF.

This clonotype was counted only a few times. The rearrangement uses TRBV7-9 and TRBJ1-6, with unresolved D. Trimming removed 3 bases from V and 6 bases from J, with 12 bases in between. Germline CDR1 reads SEHNR; CDR2 reads FQNEAQ (reference sequence). The CDR3 runs to 15 residues. The CDR3 region has the DNA TGTGCCAGCAGCTTGGGGAGTGAGGGTAATTCACCCCTCCACTTT. Residues: CASSLGSEGNSPLHF.

The chain is built from TRBV5-1 and TRBJ2-5, with D possibly TRBD2 on 5 matching bases. The CDR3 spans 12 residues. Germline V gene data show CDR1 as SGHRS and CDR2 as YFSETQ. The germline V and J ends were trimmed by 2 bases and 7 bases, with 9 bases remaining between them. The DNA of the CDR3 is TGCGCCAGCAGCTTATACAGCGGGACCCAGTACTTC. Amino acids: CASSLYSGTQYF.

The chain combines TRBV20-1 with TRBJ2-7, with 12 positions matching TRBD2. This CDR3 has 17 residues. V gave up 0 bases and J gave up 3 bases; unmatched junction bases: 9. From germline, CDR1 is DFQATT and CDR2 SNEGSKA (reference sequence). CDR3: CSARDQLAGGFYYEQYF. Here the CDR3 DNA reads TGCAGTGCTAGAGACCAACTAGCGGGAGGTTTCTACTACGAGCAGTACTTC.

J is TRBJ1-2 and V is TRBV29-1; a weak D match, TRBD1 (5 bases). The germline V gene has CDR1 SQVTM and CDR2 ANQGSEA. The V end lost 3 bases, the J end lost 3 bases, and 11 bases lay between the germline ends. This CDR3 comprises 13 residues. CDR3 protein: CSVDGWGDYGYTF. In DNA form, the CDR3 reads TGCAGCGTTGACGGCTGGGGGGACTATGGCTACACCTTC. Looking up the rest from reference TRBV29-1 and TRBJ1-2 gives the full variable domain: SAVISQKPSRDICQRGTSLTIQCQVDSQVTMMFWYRQQPGQSLTLIATANQGSEATYESGFVIDKFPISRPNLTFSTLTVSNMSPEDSSIYLCSVDGWGDYGYTFGSGTRLTVV.

This clonotype was found many times. The V and J genes are TRBV20-1 and TRBJ2-2, with a possible D match to TRBD2 (7 bases). This CDR3 region has 15 residues. V lost 1 base and J 3 bases, leaving 12 bases between the germline ends. Looked up from germline, CDR1 is DFQATT and CDR2 is SNEGSKA (reference sequence). This CDR3 is CSARGGGGDTGELFF. The CDR3 nucleotides are TGCAGTGCTAGAGGAGGAGGGGGGGACACCGGGGAGCTGTTTTTT.

This clonotype was picked up many times. The chain uses TRBV27 and TRBJ2-2; 7 bases map to TRBD1. The CDR3 consists of 18 residues. CDR1 and CDR2 (germline): MNHEY, SMNVEV (reference sequence). With 2 bases clipped from V and 0 bases from J, the junction kept 9 bases outside the gene matches. The CDR3 DNA follows: TGTGCCAGCAGTTTAGGACAGGCCCACCCGGCGAACACCGGGGAGCTGTTTTTT. Its translation: CASSLGQAHPANTGELFF.

This sequence joins TRBV6-5 and TRBJ1-5; maybe TRBD1 (6 bases). Trimming took 6 bases from V and 7 from J, leaving 19 bases between them. CDR3 length equals 15 residues. CDR1 is MNHEY and CDR2 is SVGAGI in the germline V gene. In nucleotides, the CDR3 is TGTGCCAGCAGCCTAGAGGGGGGTCCGGGGCAGCCCCAGCATTTT. This gives the protein CASSLEGGPGQPQHF.

This clonotype was counted ten times or more. The V and J genes are TRBV6-6 and TRBJ1-5; TRBD1 matches 9 bases. The V and J ends lost 7 bases and 3 bases, in that order; junction bases with no gene match: 10. CDR1 and CDR2 (germline): MNHNY, SVGAGI (reference sequence). The CDR3 is made up of 16 amino acids. CDR3 nucleotide sequence: TGTGCCAGCATTGGCGCCTGGACAGGGGACAATCAGCCCCAGCATTTT. It translates to CASIGAWTGDNQPQHF.

In this sample, this clonotype turned up many times. This sequence joins TRBV20-1 and TRBJ2-5; the match to TRBD2 covers 8 bases. The CDR3 has 15 residues. CDR1 is DFQATT, CDR2 SNEGSKA, per germline (reference sequence). The V and J ends lost 6 bases and 4 bases, in that order; junction bases with no gene match: 13. CDR3 region: CSAPIDGRVGETQYF. For the CDR3, the DNA is TGCAGTGCACCGATCGACGGGAGGGTCGGAGAGACCCAGTACTTC.

The V gene is TRBV3-1, the J gene TRBJ2-7; 10 positions match TRBD2. CDR3 length: 16 residues. Germline V gives CDR1 LGHDT, CDR2 YNNKEL (reference sequence). V was pared by 3 bases and J by 5 bases, with 10 bases of the junction left unmatched. Written as DNA, the CDR3 is TGTGCCAGCAGCCAGGCCAGAGCGGGAGGGCGGAACGAGCAGTACTTC. It specifies CASSQARAGGRNEQYF.

This clonotype was picked up a small number of times. This rearrangement joins TRBV7-9 to TRBJ1-2; no clear D. CDR3 length: 14 amino acids. Germline-derived CDR1 and CDR2 are SEHNR and FQNEAQ (reference sequence). Trimming cost V 0 bases and J 2 bases, with 7 bases left between them. CDR3 DNA: TGTGCCAGCAGCTTAGCGCCGACAAACTATGGCTACACCTTC. Protein sequence: CASSLAPTNYGYTF. Looking up the rest from reference TRBV7-9 and TRBJ1-2 gives the full variable domain: DTGVSQNPRHKITKRGQNVTFRCDPISEHNRLYWYRQTLGQGPEFLTYFQNEAQLEKSRLLSDRFSAERPKGSFSTLEIQRTEQGDSAMYLCASSLAPTNYGYTFGSGTRLTVV.

This clonotype was seen a few times. This chain connects TRBV24-1 to TRBJ2-5; TRBD1 matches 9 bases. Germline V lookup: CDR1 KGHDR, CDR2 SFDVKD. The CDR3 covers 15 residues. The trim removed 7 bases at V and 5 bases at J, leaving 10 bases unmatched. CDR3 DNA sequence: TGTGCCACCAGCCCGGGACAGGGTGATGGGGAGACCCAGTACTTC. Protein: CATSPGQGDGETQYF.

The chain uses TRBV18 and TRBJ2-3; 7 nucleotides match TRBD1. V lost 6 bases to trimming and J lost 8 bases; unmatched junction nucleotides: 8. In germline, CDR1 is KGHSH, CDR2 LQKENI. This CDR3 has 13 amino acids. CDR3 coding DNA: TGTGCCAGCTCGCTTGACAGGGAAGGTACGCAGTATTTT. This translates into CASSLDREGTQYF.

This clonotype is termed medium-sized. J is TRBJ2-7 and V is TRBV6-2 or TRBV6-3; D not certain. V lost 5 bases and J 1 base, leaving 15 bases between the germline ends. CDR3 size: 15 residues. CDR1 is MNHEY, CDR2 SVGEGT, per germline. The CDR3 loop is CASSPDPAGSYEQYF. The CDR3 DNA sequence: TGTGCCAGCAGTCCCGACCCAGCAGGTTCCTACGAGCAGTACTTC.

The chain uses TRBV5-5 and TRBJ2-3; the D call may be TRBD1 or TRBD2 (6 bases each). Trimming removed 4 bases at V and 3 bases at J, with 18 bases between. The CDR3 totals 16 residues. Per the germline V gene, CDR1 is SGHKS and CDR2 is YYEKEE (reference sequence). The CDR3 DNA reads TGTGCCAGCAGCGCCGGACAGAGCGGGTTAACAGATACGCAGTATTTT. Protein: CASSAGQSGLTDTQYF.

This clonotype came up many times. The rearrangement links TRBV29-1 to TRBJ1-1, with TRBD1 identical over 8 bases. The CDR3 loop spans 13 amino acids. After removal of 3 bases from V and 2 bases from J, the junction contained 2 bases not matched to a gene. Per the germline V gene, CDR1 is SQVTM and CDR2 is ANQGSEA. The CDR3 DNA reads TGCAGCGTTGAGGGGACAGGAAACACTGAAGCTTTCTTT. This translates into CSVEGTGNTEAFF.

This chain joins TRBV6-2 or TRBV6-3 and TRBJ2-1; D ambiguous. With 6 bases removed from V and 5 bases from J, the gap between germline ends came to 14 bases. Per germline, CDR1 MNHEY and CDR2 SVGEGT. The CDR3 covers 14 residues. CDR3 sequence (DNA): TGTGCCAGCAGATCATCTGGGGAAAACAATGAGCAGTTCTTC. This sequence encodes CASRSSGENNEQFF.

This clonotype was recorded many times. The chain combines TRBV4-3 with TRBJ2-3, with TRBD2 matching 14 bases. This CDR3 has 16 amino acids. Germline V gene sequence: CDR1 LGHNA, CDR2 YSLEER. With 4 bases clipped from V and 3 bases from J, the junction kept 3 bases outside the gene matches. CDR3 DNA: TGCGCCAGCAGCCGGGGACTAGCGGGAGCTACAGATACGCAGTATTTT. Its translation is CASSRGLAGATDTQYF.

The chain links TRBV14 to TRBJ1-1, with a tentative D call TRBD1 (6 bases). The CDR3 has 18 residues. V gave up 1 base and J gave up 2 bases, with 20 bases separating them. Germline assignment: CDR1 SGHDN and CDR2 FVKESK. CDR3 loop: CASSQGGVRGAGNTEAFF. In DNA form, the CDR3 reads TGTGCCAGCAGCCAAGGAGGGGTCCGGGGGGCAGGAAACACTGAAGCTTTCTTT.

This clonotype was detected only a few times. This chain uses TRBV5-6 with TRBJ1-2; 7 nucleotides agree with TRBD1. Germline CDR1 and CDR2: SGHDT and YYEEEE. Unmatched junction bases numbered 5, after V lost 3 bases and J lost 3 bases. The CDR3 totals 14 residues. In DNA form, the CDR3 reads TGTGCCAGCAGCTCAGGACAGGACTACTATGGCTACACCTTC. This sequence encodes CASSSGQDYYGYTF.

There are a few counts of this clonotype. The CDR3 DNA reads as TGTGCCAGCAGTTTTGAGGGGGCCCGCGGCGGGGAGCTGTTTTTT. Translated: CASSFEGARGGELFF. The rearrangement links TRBV27 to TRBJ2-2, with 7 bases lining up with TRBD1. Germline lookup yields CDR1 MNHEY and CDR2 SMNVEV (reference sequence). The trim removed 3 bases at V and 7 bases at J, leaving 8 bases unmatched. This CDR3 has 15 residues.

This clonotype was seen a handful of times. The chain recombines TRBV18 with TRBJ2-3; D unresolved. The CDR3 length is 11 residues. V was clipped by 3 bases and J by 6 bases, with 4 bases between them. Germline CDR1 reads KGHSH; CDR2 reads LQKENI. The DNA of the CDR3 is TGTGCCAGCTCACCCATGGATACGCAGTATTTT. This sequence encodes CASSPMDTQYF.